This T cell receptor (beta chain) is from a study of CD8 T cells in ankylosing spondylitis. A quantitative 5'-RACE method, one with molecular barcodes, was used to make TCR beta libraries. MiXCR, run by TCRdb on the 5' RACE reads, gives a single entry per CDR3 protein. The sample shows 150,000 to 200,000 distinct CDR3 sequences, roughly 11% of them seen only once. Points from the study as a whole: Ankylosing spondylitis blood appeared to carry a characteristic TCR beta motif of several highly homologous variants. CD8+ cells made up the disease-linked clones, which were relatively rare in peripheral blood. Before this, some motif variants had been reported in reactive arthritis synovial fluid and blood.

On this clonotype: What it binds is not known.

Trimming cost V 2 bases and J 2 bases, with 9 bases left between them. Germline V gives CDR1 SEHNR, CDR2 FQNEAQ (reference sequence). CDR3 length equals 14 residues. This chain links TRBV7-9 with TRBJ1-1, with D possibly matching TRBD1 (5 bases). The receptor's source is a male donor with ankylosing spondylitis or in good health (not recorded which). The source material was blood, either unsorted or a sorted T cell fraction (not recorded which). Here the CDR3 DNA reads TGTGCCAGCAGCTTATCCCAGGGTAACACTGAAGCTTTCTTT. Translating gives CASSLSQGNTEAFF.